These 22 T cell receptor beta chains were all obtained from the same sample, sequenced in a study of cytomegalovirus exposure and HLA in healthy donors. It was with 60 Vbeta and 13 Jbeta primers that the PCR ran. Profiled with immunoSEQ multiplex PCR; TCRdb holds only in-frame clones, not every one. This listing includes approximately 37,000 clones. The sample taken for sequencing was PBMCs. These receptors were obtained from a human donor in good health.

V gene TRBV7-3 combines with J gene TRBJ1-3, with D maybe TRBD1 (6 bases). The CDR3 runs 18 residues. Germline CDR1 SGHTA, CDR2 FQGTGA. Trimming took 5 bases from V and 4 from J, leaving 24 bases between them. DNA of the CDR3: TGTGCCAGCAGCGCACCGAGCAACAGGGCAATTAGGGGAAACACCATATATTTT. Its translation: CASSAPSNRAIRGNTIYF.

The chain has TRBV27 and TRBJ2-1; TRBD1 matches at 10 bases. The germline CDR1 and CDR2 sequences are MNHEY and SMNVEV (reference sequence). This CDR3 contains 14 residues. The J segment lost 6 bases and the V segment lost 5 bases, leaving 4 bases of the junction unmatched. The CDR3 sequence is CASSPRTGGNEQFF. In DNA, the CDR3 is TGTGCCAGCAGTCCCAGGACAGGGGGCAATGAGCAGTTCTTC.

The chain employs TRBV15 and TRBJ2-1; 7 bases fit TRBD2. The CDR3 is 18 residues long. Germline CDR1 is LNHNV and CDR2 is YYDKDF (reference sequence). V shed 1 base and J 7 bases; nucleotides not matched to a gene: 16. Here the CDR3 reads CATSRVGPGRGGGNEQFF. The CDR3 DNA follows: TGTGCCACCAGCAGAGTGGGCCCAGGGAGGGGAGGTGGGAATGAGCAGTTCTTC.

The J gene is TRBJ1-1, the V gene TRBV4-1; 8 nucleotides align to TRBD1. CDR3 size: 15 residues. V lost 1 base, J lost 3 bases, and 4 bases stayed unmatched. CDR1 is MGHRA, CDR2 YSYEKL, per germline. CDR3 amino acids: CASSQGGQAHTEAFF. The CDR3 DNA sequence: TGCGCCAGCAGCCAAGGGGGACAGGCCCACACTGAAGCTTTCTTT.

The chain links TRBV7-6 to TRBJ2-3; TRBD2 aligns across 7 bases. Germline assignment: CDR1 SGHVS and CDR2 FNYEAQ. This CDR3 is 15 amino acids long. With V trimmed by 4 bases and J by 4 bases, 8 bases remained unmatched. This chain's CDR3 is CASSSLGLEADTQYF. The DNA of the CDR3 is TGTGCCAGCAGCTCCCTCGGACTAGAAGCAGATACGCAGTATTTT. Together with reference TRBV7-6 and TRBJ2-3, the CDR3 gives the full variable domain: GAGVSQSPRYKVTKRGQDVALRCDPISGHVSLYWYRQALGQGPEFLTYFNYEAQQDKSGLPNDRFSAERPEGSISTLTIQRTEQRDSAMYRCASSSLGLEADTQYFGPGTRLTVL.

The CDR3 loop reads CASKGGNSYEQYF. The CDR3 nucleotides read TGCGCCAGCAAAGGAGGCAACTCCTACGAGCAGTACTTC. The genes are TRBV10-2 and TRBJ2-7, with D tentatively TRBD2 (5 bases). The CDR3 length is 13 residues. Germline V lookup: CDR1 WSHSY, CDR2 SAAADI. V lost 7 bases, J lost 0 bases, and 10 bases lay in between.

The chain couples TRBV2 to TRBJ2-7; D perhaps matches TRBD1 (6 bases). Germline CDR1 is SNHLY and CDR2 is FYNNEI. Trimming left V 4 bases short and J 7 bases short, with 20 bases between. The CDR3 has 15 residues. The CDR3 reads CASSAVRGTLGEQYF. CDR3 DNA sequence: TGTGCCAGCAGTGCGGTTAGGGGGACCCTTGGGGAGCAGTACTTC.

The chain combines TRBV28 with TRBJ2-7; possible D gene TRBD2, 5 bases. The CDR3 has 14 amino acids. The V and J ends lost 3 bases and 0 bases respectively, with 9 bases between them. In germline, CDR1 is MDHEN, CDR2 SYDVKM. This CDR3 is CASSLEVPSYEQYF. CDR3 nucleotides: TGTGCCAGCAGTTTGGAGGTACCCTCCTACGAGCAGTACTTC. Complete variable domain (other parts from reference TRBV28 and TRBJ2-7): DVKVTQSSRYLVKRTGEKVFLECVQDMDHENMFWYRQDPGLGLRLIYFSYDVKMKEKGDIPEGYSVSREKKERFSLILESASTNQTSMYLCASSLEVPSYEQYFGPGTRLTVT.

The chain carries TRBV7-9 and TRBJ2-7; 8 bases match TRBD1. The germline CDR1 and CDR2 sequences are SEHNR and FQNEAQ (reference sequence). CDR3 length: 14 residues. The V gene end was trimmed by 4 bases and the J gene end by 7 bases; junction bases not matched to a gene: 9. The CDR3 region is CASSSGQVFIEQYF. CDR3 in DNA: TGTGCCAGCAGCTCGGGACAGGTCTTTATAGAGCAGTACTTC.

This rearrangement joins TRBV9 to TRBJ2-3; the D is unclear. Trimming stripped 2 bases from V and 0 bases from J, with 10 bases between. The length of the CDR3 is 15 residues. Germline CDR1 and CDR2: SGDLS and YYNGEE. CDR3 in DNA: TGTGCCAGCAGCGTGGGCCCTCGGAGCACAGATACGCAGTATTTT. Its protein is CASSVGPRSTDTQYF.

This chain joins TRBV18 and TRBJ1-1; D is unclear. Between the trimmed V and J ends, which lost 2 bases and 0 bases, there was a span of 7 bases. Germline CDR1 KGHSH, CDR2 LQKENI. The CDR3 consists of 14 residues. CDR3 region: CASSPNGMNTEAFF. The CDR3 nucleotides read TGTGCCAGCTCACCAAACGGGATGAACACTGAAGCTTTCTTT.

The chain combines TRBV9 with TRBJ1-1; tentative D call: TRBD1 (5 bases). Trimming removed 0 bases at V and 5 bases at J, with 11 bases between. Germline V lookup: CDR1 SGDLS, CDR2 YYNGEE. This CDR3 comprises 14 residues. The CDR3 DNA sequence: TGTGCCAGCAGCGTAGGACAGAGTAGAACTGAAGCTTTCTTT. It yields the protein CASSVGQSRTEAFF.

The chain is built from TRBV5-1 and TRBJ1-3; possibly TRBD1 for D (6 bases). The CDR3 has 15 residues. V lost 1 base and J lost 2, with 10 bases in between. Per the germline V gene, CDR1 is SGHRS and CDR2 is YFSETQ. CDR3 nucleotides: TGCGCCAGCAGCTTGTCCAGGGGAGCTGGAAACACCATATATTTT. Amino acid sequence: CASSLSRGAGNTIYF.

A remark on this clone: One junction end disagrees with the germline gene, perhaps due to a read error. This chain connects TRBV7-9 to TRBJ2-1; 7 bases map to TRBD1. This CDR3 spans 15 amino acids. The germline gives CDR1 SEHNR, CDR2 FQNEAQ (reference sequence). The CDR3 DNA follows: TGTGCCAGCAGCCCCCGGGACAGCTCCGACAATGAGCAGTTCTTC. Amino acids: CASSPRDSSDNEQFF.

The V gene is TRBV7-8, the J gene TRBJ1-1; maybe TRBD1 (5 bases). From germline, CDR1 is SGHVS and CDR2 FQNEAQ. This CDR3 comprises 12 residues. The ends were cut back, 4 bases at V and 5 bases at J, with 8 bases in the middle. The CDR3 bases are TGTGCCAGCAGCTCAGGGTGGACTGAAGCTTTCTTT. Its protein is CASSSGWTEAFF.

This sequence joins TRBV4-2 and TRBJ2-7; 9 bases line up with TRBD2. CDR1 and CDR2 from the germline V gene are LGHNA and YNFKEQ. The CDR3 is made up of 16 amino acids. The ends lost 4 bases at V and 1 base at J; junction bases unmatched: 8. The CDR3 DNA is TGTGCCAGCAGCCGGGAAGGCGGGGGGGGATCCTACGAGCAGTACTTC. Its protein product is CASSREGGGGSYEQYF.

With regard to this clone: One end of the junction varies from germline; a read error may be responsible. Other DNA sequences in this specimen translate into the identical CDR3. The rearrangement links TRBV18 to TRBJ1-6; 10 nucleotides agree with TRBD1. Germline-derived CDR1 and CDR2 are KGHSH and LQKENI. The CDR3 has 14 residues. The CDR3 coding sequence is TGTGCCAGCTCAAGGGGGACAGGGGATCCACCCCTACACTTT. It yields the protein CASSRGTGDPPLHF.

This chain links TRBV18 with TRBJ2-7; the match to TRBD1 covers 7 bases. From germline, CDR1 is KGHSH and CDR2 LQKENI. The V and J ends lost 2 bases and 7 bases, in that order; junction bases with no gene match: 8. This CDR3 has 14 residues. CDR3 DNA sequence: TGTGCCAGCTCACCAGCGGACAGGAGTCAAGAGCAGTACTTC. It translates to CASSPADRSQEQYF. Full variable domain (outside the CDR3, taken from reference TRBV18 and TRBJ2-7): NAGVMQNPRHLVRRRGQEARLRCSPMKGHSHVYWYRQLPEEGLKFMVYLQKENIIDESGMPKERFSAEFPKEGPSILRIQQVVRGDSAAYFCASSPADRSQEQYFGPGTRLTVT.

The chain employs TRBV29-1 and TRBJ1-2, with D unresolved. The CDR3 covers 12 residues. In germline, CDR1 is SQVTM, CDR2 ANQGSEA. Trimming left V 8 bases short and J 3 bases short, with 13 bases between. CDR3 sequence (DNA): TGCAGCATAAAAAGGCGGGACTATGGCTACACCTTC. This gives the protein CSIKRRDYGYTF.

This chain connects TRBV18 to TRBJ2-5; D unclear. V was pared by 6 bases and J by 5 bases, with 7 bases between. The CDR3 length is 11 residues. The germline gives CDR1 KGHSH, CDR2 LQKENI. The CDR3 DNA sequence: TGTGCCAGCTCGCCCCAGGAGACCCAGTACTTC. Translating gives CASSPQETQYF.

The chain uses TRBV6-1 and TRBJ2-2; TRBD1 matches 10 bases. Germline CDR1 and CDR2: MNHNS and SASEGT. With V trimmed by 11 bases and J by 6 bases, 9 bases remained unmatched. This CDR3 comprises 14 residues. The CDR3 spells CAARGQGEAGELFF. The CDR3 bases are TGTGCCGCCCGAGGACAGGGGGAGGCCGGGGAGCTGTTTTTT.

The chain employs TRBV18 and TRBJ1-1, with D perhaps matching TRBD1 (5 bases). Per germline, CDR1 KGHSH and CDR2 LQKENI. CDR3 length equals 14 residues. Trimming took 4 bases from V and 1 from J, leaving 10 bases between them. The CDR3: CASSLLGENTEAFF. For the CDR3, the DNA is TGTGCCAGCTCACTCTTAGGGGAGAACACTGAAGCTTTCTTT.